This TCR beta chain was captured by sequencing in a study of T cell changes during pregnancy in multiple sclerosis (dated by TCRdb to about 2019). About the investigation overall: Changes in the T cell repertoire over the course of pregnancy were examined in this study in women with multiple sclerosis.

Libraries were built with the immunoSEQ multiplex PCR assay. TCRdb took this table from immuneACCESS and kept in-frame rearrangements with V and J called. Such tables lack part of the clones; where checked against another copy, unresolved V genes explain under half of the gap, and the rest is unexplained. The sample table holds fewer than 110,000 clones, of which about 91% were seen once. The ten largest clones take up roughly 3% of the sample. Its CDR3 holds 14 amino acids, cysteine through phenylalanine. CDR3 DNA only is kept here, 42 bases in frame from base 1. According to the germline V gene, CDR1 reads SGHRS and CDR2 reads YFSETQ. The junction shows trimming of 0 bases on V and 7 bases on J, plus 11 bases between the germline ends. A remark on this clone: The antigen this receptor binds is unknown. No much larger clone is present one base from it, and per-base qualities are unavailable.

The input for sequencing was peripheral blood, taken in the second trimester of pregnancy. Rearrangement joined TRBV5-1 to TRBJ2-1; the D gene is perhaps TRBD2, from 5 matching bases. The receptor was isolated from a female donor with multiple sclerosis, enrolled in a pregnancy study. The CDR3 protein: CASSLDGVRNEQFF. DNA sequence: TGCGCCAGCAGCTTGGACGGGGTAAGGAATGAGCAGTTCTTC.